Listed below are T cell receptor beta chains from one sample, sequenced in a study of radiation and T cells in renal cell carcinoma. Using immunoSEQ multiplex PCR, the repertoire was profiled, and TCRdb retains in-frame clones only, with some absent. The sample carries about 22,000 clones, around 49% recorded once. Sequencing was performed on tumor tissue, taken from a patient whose treatment included radiotherapy and nephrectomy. Receptors originate from a woman in her 50s with renal cell carcinoma. The CDR3 runs from the conserved cysteine through the conserved F or W. The D gene is left open where the match is weak. Clone size is shown for a subset of rows, as once, few, many or a class of expanded clone.

>-|14|-|TRBJ2-3|TRBV7-2
TGTGCCAGCAGCTTATCCACAGGCCCAGATACGCAGTATTTT
CASSLSTGPDTQYF
>few|11|-|TRBJ2-4|TRBV2
TGTGCCAGCAGCCTTAGGGACATTCAGTACTTC
CASSLRDIQYF
>-|15|-|TRBJ2-3|TRBV5-1
TGCGCCAGCAGCTTGGTTACAGGGAGGACAGATACGCAGTATTTT
CASSLVTGRTDTQYF
>few|16|TRBD2|TRBJ2-1|TRBV7-9
TGTGCCAGCAGCCCCAGGACTAGCGGGGGGGCTGATGAGCAGTTCTTC
CASSPRTSGGADEQFF
>-|15|TRBD1|TRBJ1-2|TRBV19
TGTGCCAGTAGTAGCACAGGGGGCGCGGGCTATGGCTACACCTTC
CASSSTGGAGYGYTF
>many|16|-|TRBJ1-1|TRBV5-4
TGTGCCAGCAGCCCTTCCTCGACAGAAGTGAACACTGAAGCTTTCTTT
CASSPSSTEVNTEAFF
>few|15|-|TRBJ2-7|TRBV7-8
TGTGCCAGCAGCTTAGTGGGGGACACAGCCTACGAGCAGTACTTC
CASSLVGDTAYEQYF
>-|15|-|TRBJ2-7|TRBV5-4
TGCGCCAGCAGCCAAGAGACGAGGCTCTCCTACGAGCAGTACTTC
CASSQETRLSYEQYF
>-|14|-|TRBJ1-3|TRBV9
TGTGCCAGCAGCTCCGGACATTCTGGAAACACCATATATTTT
CASSSGHSGNTIYF
>few|13|-|TRBJ1-2|TRBV9
TGTGCCAGCAGCCTCCGGGGCAACTATGGCTACACCTTC
CASSLRGNYGYTF
>-|11|-|TRBJ2-1|TRBV20-1
TGCAGTGCTAGTGGGCGAAATGAGCAGTTCTTC
CSASGRNEQFF
>-|11|-|TRBJ1-2|TRBV2
TGTGCCAGCAGTGAAGGGTATGGCTACACCTTC
CASSEGYGYTF
>few|13|-|TRBJ1-1|TRBV30
TGTGCCTGGGGCAGACAGGTGGGCACTGAAGCTTTCTTT
CAWGRQVGTEAFF
>-|15|TRBD2|TRBJ2-1|TRBV29-1
TGCAGCGTTGAAAGGCGGGGGGGCCGGAACAATGAGCAGTTCTTC
CSVERRGGRNNEQFF
>-|16|-|TRBJ1-1|TRBV7-9
TGTGCCAGCAGCTTAGGCCGCAGAGAGCTGAACACTGAAGCTTTCTTT
CASSLGRRELNTEAFF
>-|12|-|TRBJ1-2|TRBV7-9
TGTGCCAGCAGCAAAGAAAACTATGGCTACACCTTC
CASSKENYGYTF
>few|12|-|TRBJ1-2|TRBV19
TGTGCCAGTAGTATACGTAAAGGGAGCTACACCTTC
CASSIRKGSYTF
>-|16|TRBD1|TRBJ1-4|TRBV6-5
TGTGCCAGCAGTTACACCACAGGGGGCGGCAATGAAAAACTGTTTTTT
CASSYTTGGGNEKLFF
>-|12|TRBD1|TRBJ2-4|TRBV13
TGTGCCAGCAGCTCAGCCGGGACAGGGGAGTACTTC
CASSSAGTGEYF
>few|15|-|TRBJ2-7|TRBV9
TGTGCCAGCAGCCAAACACCGGGACAAAACTACGAGCAGTACTTC
CASSQTPGQNYEQYF
>-|13|-|TRBJ1-4|TRBV19
TGTGCCAGTATTGGCAGGGGCGGTGAAAAACTGTTTTTT
CASIGRGGEKLFF
>-|12|TRBD2|TRBJ2-7|TRBV4-3
TGCGCCTGCTGGGGGGGGATCTACGAGCAGTACTTC
CACWGGIYEQYF
>few|13|-|TRBJ2-3|TRBV19
TGTGCCAGTAGTATAACCCCTACAGATACGCAGTATTTT
CASSITPTDTQYF
>-|14|TRBD1|TRBJ2-7|TRBV10-3
TGTGCCATCACCCGGACAGGGGACGTCTACGAGCAGTACTTC
CAITRTGDVYEQYF
>once|15|TRBD1|TRBJ1-1|TRBV6-1
TGTGCCAGCAGTGAATTCCCAGGGGGAGGCACTGAAGCTTTCTTT
CASSEFPGGGTEAFF
>few|14|-|TRBJ1-5|TRBV4-1
TGCGCCAGCAGCCAAGTAGGGGCGTCTCAGCCCCAGCATTTT
CASSQVGASQPQHF
>many|14|-|TRBJ1-5|TRBV7-8
TGTGCCAGCAGCTTAGTGGGGGGGGATCAGCCCCAGCATTTT
CASSLVGGDQPQHF
>-|15|TRBD1|TRBJ2-2|TRBV30
TGTGCCTGGAGTGTAAGGGACAGGGCCCCCGGGGAGCTGTTTTTT
CAWSVRDRAPGELFF
>many|14|TRBD1|TRBJ2-1|TRBV4-1
TGCGCCAGCAGCCAGGACAGGGCTAACAATGAGCAGTTCTTC
CASSQDRANNEQFF
>-|16|-|TRBJ2-5|TRBV14
TGTGCCAGCAGCCAAGCCAAAGGTACCGCCCGGGAGACCCAGTACTTC
CASSQAKGTARETQYF
>-|16|TRBD1|TRBJ2-5|TRBV4-2
TGTGCCAGCAGCCAAGAGTACCCGGGACAGGGGGAGACCCAGTACTTC
CASSQEYPGQGETQYF
>-|14|TRBD1|TRBJ1-5|TRBV19
TGTGCCAGTAGTATCGGGACAGCATATCAGCCCCAGCATTTT
CASSIGTAYQPQHF
>large|14|TRBD1|TRBJ1-2|TRBV30
TGTGCCTCCTCGACAGGGCTTAAAGAGGATGGCTACACCTTC
CASSTGLKEDGYTF